A single sample is the source of the 28 T cell receptor beta chains below, sequenced in a study of T-cell reconstitution after alpha-beta-depleted transplantation in children. Library preparation (for TCRbeta) was performed with unique molecular identifiers. TCRdb reprocessed the PCR reads with MiXCR, giving one entry per CDR3 protein. The data hold about 240,000 distinct CDR3 sequences, with over 20% observed a single time. The sequencing used PBMCs, collected before TCRalphabeta/CD19-depleted stem cell transplant. The origin of the receptors is a girl between 2 and 10 years old with Fanconi anemia, due to receive a stem cell transplant.

This clonotype was seen repeatedly, ten times or more. The chain recombines TRBV7-2 with TRBJ2-7, with 8 bases fitting TRBD2. Germline trimming cut 6 bases from V and 2 bases from J; bases unmatched to any gene: 15. Germline CDR1 is SGHTA and CDR2 is FQGNSA. The CDR3 loop spans 17 amino acids. CDR3 coding DNA: TGTGCCAGCAGAGCGTCTATCCTGCAGGGACTAGCCTACGAGCAGTACTTC. Translating it yields CASRASILQGLAYEQYF. Full variable domain (remainder filled in from reference TRBV7-2 and TRBJ2-7): GAGVSQSPSNKVTEKGKDVELRCDPISGHTALYWYRQSLGQGLEFLIYFQGNSAPDKSGLPSDRFSAERTGGSVSTLTIQRTQQEDSAVYLCASRASILQGLAYEQYFGPGTRLTVT.

The CDR3 nucleotides read TGTGCCAGCAGCATGTGGCAGGGTAGTGAGACCCAGTACTTC. The encoded protein is CASSMWQGSETQYF. The rearrangement uses TRBV21-1 and TRBJ2-5; TRBD1 was called by the table and not checked on the DNA. TRBV21-1 is assigned pseudogene status. The CDR3 length is 14 residues.

This clonotype has a handful of counts. V is TRBV28 and J is TRBJ2-1; no firm D call. The V gene's germline CDR1 is MDHEN and CDR2 SYDVKM. V lost 4 bases and J 4 bases, leaving 20 bases between the germline ends. The length of the CDR3 is 17 residues. DNA for the CDR3: TGTGCCAGCAGTTCGAACTACAACCATATACCGTACAATGAGCAGTTCTTC. It translates to CASSSNYNHIPYNEQFF.

There are a few counts of this clonotype. The chain links TRBV7-8 to TRBJ2-5; possible D gene TRBD1, 6 bases. Germline CDR1 and CDR2: SGHVS and FQNEAQ. This CDR3 has 15 amino acids. V lost 2 bases and J 1 base, leaving 11 bases between the germline ends. The CDR3 loop is CASSLYVTGQETQYF. CDR3 in DNA: TGTGCCAGCAGCTTATACGTGACAGGCCAAGAGACCCAGTACTTC.

This clonotype was counted many times. The chain links TRBV5-1 to TRBJ2-3; TRBD2 matches at 8 bases. CDR3 length equals 14 residues. Germline loops: CDR1 SGHRS, CDR2 YFSETQ. J lost 6 bases, V lost 0 bases, and 3 bases had no gene match. CDR3: CASSLETSGDTQYF. CDR3 in DNA: TGCGCCAGCAGCTTGGAAACTAGCGGCGATACGCAGTATTTT.

The chain joins TRBV2 to TRBJ1-2; D call uncertain. This CDR3 region has 13 residues. The V end was cut by 10 bases, the J end by 0 bases, with 12 bases between. The germline CDR1 and CDR2 sequences are SNHLY and FYNNEI. The CDR3 DNA reads as TGTGCCAACCCAAGACCGGCTAACTATGGCTACACCTTC. Protein product: CANPRPANYGYTF.

This clonotype has a count of ten or more. The chain has TRBV18 and TRBJ2-1; D perhaps matches TRBD1 (5 bases). The germline CDR1 and CDR2 sequences are KGHSH and LQKENI. There are 15 residues in the CDR3. Trimming took 6 bases from V and 1 from J, leaving 13 bases between them. CDR3 coding DNA: TGTGCCAGCTCTTGGGGCCAGAGGTCCTACAATGAGCAGTTCTTC. This encodes CASSWGQRSYNEQFF. The full variable domain, with the rest looked up from reference TRBV18 and TRBJ2-1, is NAGVMQNPRHLVRRRGQEARLRCSPMKGHSHVYWYRQLPEEGLKFMVYLQKENIIDESGMPKERFSAEFPKEGPSILRIQQVVRGDSAAYFCASSWGQRSYNEQFFGPGTRLTVL.

The chain uses TRBV6-1 and TRBJ2-7, with a possible D match to TRBD2 (6 bases). The CDR3 extends over 14 amino acids. Deletions cut 6 bases from V and 3 bases from J, with 15 bases between. In germline, CDR1 is MNHNS, CDR2 SASEGT. The CDR3 DNA is TGTGCCAGCAGCGTTAGCGGAGCCTACTACGAGCAGTACTTC. Protein product: CASSVSGAYYEQYF.

This clonotype occurred many times. The V and J genes are TRBV29-1 and TRBJ2-7, with a weak D call TRBD2 (5 bases). The germline V gene encodes CDR1 SQVTM and CDR2 ANQGSEA. V was clipped by 1 base and J by 5 bases, with 12 bases between them. The CDR3 length is 13 residues. The CDR3 here is CSVEAGLNHEQYF. The CDR3 bases are TGCAGCGTTGAAGCAGGACTTAACCACGAGCAGTACTTC.

The chain recombines TRBV7-2 with TRBJ2-6; D possibly corresponds to TRBD1 (6 bases). CDR1 is SGHTA and CDR2 is FQGNSA in the germline V gene. CDR3 length: 17 amino acids. With 1 base removed from V and 0 bases from J, the gap between germline ends came to 10 bases. The CDR3 DNA reads TGTGCCAGCAGCTTAGGGACAGTGAGCTCTGGGGCCAACGTCCTGACTTTC. It codes for CASSLGTVSSGANVLTF.

This clonotype was detected only once. The V call is TRBV15, the J call TRBJ2-1, with 9 bases fitting TRBD2. Trimming removed 6 bases from V and 0 bases from J; junction bases left unmatched: 9. Looked up from germline, CDR1 is LNHNV and CDR2 is YYDKDF (reference sequence). The CDR3 consists of 17 residues. CDR3 in DNA: TGTGCCACCAGGGGTCATAGCGGGGGTATCTCCTACAATGAGCAGTTCTTC. Encoded protein: CATRGHSGGISYNEQFF. The full variable domain, completed using reference TRBV15 and TRBJ2-1, is DAMVIQNPRYQVTQFGKPVTLSCSQTLNHNVMYWYQQKSSQAPKLLFHYYDKDFNNEADTPDNFQSRRPNTSFCFLDIRSPGLGDTAMYLCATRGHSGGISYNEQFFGPGTRLTVL.

This clonotype was recorded a few times. The chain is built from TRBV20-1 and TRBJ2-7; D might be TRBD1 (6 bases). Looked up from germline, CDR1 is DFQATT and CDR2 is SNEGSKA (reference sequence). Between the trimmed V and J ends, which lost 3 bases and 3 bases, there was a span of 9 bases. The CDR3 covers 12 residues. The CDR3 reads CSARQGYYEQYF. For the CDR3, the DNA is TGCAGTGCTAGGCAGGGGTACTACGAGCAGTACTTC.

The CDR3 region is CSVGDTIAKNIQYF. CDR3 DNA: TGCAGCGTTGGAGACACCATAGCCAAAAACATTCAGTACTTC. The rearrangement joins TRBV29-1 to TRBJ2-4, with D hard to call. V was trimmed by 4 bases and J by 0 bases, leaving 10 bases between them. CDR1 is SQVTM, CDR2 ANQGSEA, per germline. CDR3 length equals 14 residues. The full variable domain, its missing parts supplied by reference TRBV29-1 and TRBJ2-4, is SAVISQKPSRDICQRGTSLTIQCQVDSQVTMMFWYRQQPGQSLTLIATANQGSEATYESGFVIDKFPISRPNLTFSTLTVSNMSPEDSSIYLCSVGDTIAKNIQYFGAGTRLSVL.

This clonotype has just one count. This chain connects TRBV7-6 to TRBJ2-3; 15 nucleotides align to TRBD2. The trim removed 4 bases at V and 5 bases at J, leaving 4 bases unmatched. Per the germline V gene, CDR1 is SGHVS and CDR2 is FNYEAQ. The CDR3 is made up of 16 amino acids. CDR3 region: CASSSGLAGGGDTQYF. The CDR3, as DNA: TGTGCCAGCAGCTCGGGACTAGCGGGAGGTGGAGATACGCAGTATTTT.

This clonotype was counted many times. The chain combines TRBV29-1 with TRBJ2-2, with D unclear. The CDR3 is 11 amino acids. V was pared by 5 bases and J by 2 bases, with 3 bases between. Germline V gene lookup returns CDR1 SQVTM and CDR2 ANQGSEA. CDR3 residues: CSVFNTGELFF. In DNA, the CDR3 is TGCAGCGTTTTTAACACCGGGGAGCTGTTTTTT.

The chain combines TRBV6-1 with TRBJ2-1; D unclear. The germline gives CDR1 MNHNS, CDR2 SASEGT. The CDR3 length is 15 residues. Deletions cut 6 bases from V and 2 bases from J, with 14 bases between. The CDR3 DNA reads as TGTGCCAGCAGCACTCAGGCGTCCACCTACAATGAGCAGTTCTTC. It is translated as CASSTQASTYNEQFF.

There are many counts of this clonotype. The V gene is TRBV7-2, the J gene TRBJ2-7, with 9 positions matching TRBD2. V lost 3 bases, J lost 5 bases, and 5 bases stayed unmatched. Germline loops: CDR1 SGHTA, CDR2 FQGNSA. The CDR3 runs 14 residues. DNA for the CDR3: TGTGCCAGCAGCTTTGGACTAGCGTACGACGAGCAGTACTTC. This codes for CASSFGLAYDEQYF.

The rearrangement uses TRBV5-1 and TRBJ2-5; D may be TRBD1 (6 bases). Trimming cost V 0 bases and J 5 bases, with 11 bases left between them. The germline V gene has CDR1 SGHRS and CDR2 YFSETQ. There are 14 residues in the CDR3. The CDR3 nucleotides read TGCGCCAGCAGCTTGGAAGGGGGTCCGGAGACCCAGTACTTC. This encodes CASSLEGGPETQYF.

The gene calls are TRBV7-3 and TRBJ2-3; D unresolved. V lost 3 bases, J lost 5 bases, and 9 bases lay in between. There are 13 residues in the CDR3. The germline gives CDR1 SGHTA, CDR2 FQGTGA. CDR3 DNA: TGTGCCAGCAGCTTTTCTGGGTTAGATACGCAGTATTTT. Translating it yields CASSFSGLDTQYF.

The table lists this clonotype with many counts. The chain has TRBV28 and TRBJ2-1; TRBD2 matches at 9 bases. The germline V gene encodes CDR1 MDHEN and CDR2 SYDVKM. The trim removed 8 bases at V and 0 bases at J, leaving 5 bases unmatched. The CDR3 is 15 residues long. The CDR3 nucleotides read TGTGCCAGCCGCCTAGCGGGACTCTCCTACAATGAGCAGTTCTTC. This sequence encodes CASRLAGLSYNEQFF.

This clonotype was detected a few times. V and J are TRBV29-1 and TRBJ2-7, with 8 bases aligning to TRBD1. This CDR3 spans 13 amino acids. The germline V gene encodes CDR1 SQVTM and CDR2 ANQGSEA. V shed 6 bases, J shed 5 bases, and the junction held 9 bases outside the gene matches. CDR3: CSVGRTGSNEQYF. The CDR3 DNA reads TGCAGCGTGGGCCGGACAGGGTCTAACGAGCAGTACTTC.

The gene calls are TRBV7-3 and TRBJ2-3; no clear D. Trimming removed 0 bases at V and 6 bases at J, with 10 bases between. Germline assignment: CDR1 SGHTA and CDR2 FQGTGA. The CDR3 sequence is 14 residues long. CDR3 sequence: CASSLTPPPDTQYF. The CDR3 DNA follows: TGTGCCAGCAGCTTAACGCCACCCCCGGATACGCAGTATTTT.

This clonotype was recorded a few times. V gene TRBV29-1 combines with J gene TRBJ2-7; possibly TRBD1 or TRBD2 for D (5 bases each). The CDR3 spans 13 residues. Looked up from germline, CDR1 is SQVTM and CDR2 is ANQGSEA. Trimming took off 4 bases at V and 6 bases at J, with 16 bases between the two ends. The CDR3: CSVAGRAGVEQYF. The CDR3 DNA reads as TGCAGCGTTGCAGGCAGGGCCGGGGTCGAGCAGTACTTC.

This clonotype was seen a few times. The chain uses TRBV7-6 and TRBJ2-7, with D hard to call. CDR1 and CDR2 (germline): SGHVS, FNYEAQ. Trimming pared 1 base from V and 6 bases from J, leaving 10 bases between. This CDR3 spans 13 amino acids. In DNA form, the CDR3 reads TGTGCCAGCAGCTTAGAAGGGATCGGCGAGCAGTACTTC. Translated, it gives CASSLEGIGEQYF.

This clonotype has a handful of counts. The rearrangement links TRBV25-1 to TRBJ1-2; maybe TRBD1 (5 bases). Germline assignment: CDR1 MGHDK and CDR2 SYGVNS. Trimming removed 0 bases from V and 6 bases from J, with 11 bases in between. The CDR3 runs to 14 residues. CDR3 amino acids: CASSEYRGLNGYTF. The CDR3 DNA follows: TGTGCCAGCAGTGAATATAGGGGATTGAATGGCTACACCTTC.

This clonotype was seen many times. The J gene is TRBJ2-1, the V gene TRBV20-1, with TRBD1 matching 8 bases. This CDR3 region has 15 residues. In germline, CDR1 is DFQATT, CDR2 SNEGSKA (reference sequence). V gave up 0 bases and J gave up 4 bases; unmatched junction bases: 5. The CDR3 is CSARDSRDRYNEQFF. CDR3 sequence (DNA): TGCAGTGCTAGAGATAGTAGGGACAGGTACAATGAGCAGTTCTTC.

This clonotype was seen ten or more times. This chain links TRBV7-2 with TRBJ2-1, with D possibly TRBD2 on 6 matching bases. CDR1 is SGHTA, CDR2 FQGNSA, per germline. V was trimmed by 0 bases and J by 0 bases, leaving 12 bases between them. The CDR3 loop spans 17 amino acids. Written as DNA, the CDR3 is TGTGCCAGCAGCTTAGCTAGCGGTCTGAGCTCCTACAATGAGCAGTTCTTC. It codes for CASSLASGLSSYNEQFF.

This sequence joins TRBV5-8 and TRBJ2-7, with 11 bases aligning to TRBD2. The germline V gene has CDR1 SGHTS and CDR2 YDEGEE. The CDR3 runs to 15 residues. V was clipped by 5 bases and J by 8 bases; unmatched bases: 12. The CDR3 loop reads CASSPPLGTSGQQYF. DNA of the CDR3: TGTGCCAGCAGTCCTCCACTTGGGACTAGCGGACAGCAGTACTTC. The variable domain in full, with the rest retrieved from reference TRBV5-8 and TRBJ2-7, is EAGVTQSPTHLIKTRGQQATLRCSPISGHTSVYWYQQALGLGLQFLLWYDEGEERNRGNFPPRFSGRQFPNYSSELNVNALELEDSALYLCASSPPLGTSGQQYFGPGTRLTVT.